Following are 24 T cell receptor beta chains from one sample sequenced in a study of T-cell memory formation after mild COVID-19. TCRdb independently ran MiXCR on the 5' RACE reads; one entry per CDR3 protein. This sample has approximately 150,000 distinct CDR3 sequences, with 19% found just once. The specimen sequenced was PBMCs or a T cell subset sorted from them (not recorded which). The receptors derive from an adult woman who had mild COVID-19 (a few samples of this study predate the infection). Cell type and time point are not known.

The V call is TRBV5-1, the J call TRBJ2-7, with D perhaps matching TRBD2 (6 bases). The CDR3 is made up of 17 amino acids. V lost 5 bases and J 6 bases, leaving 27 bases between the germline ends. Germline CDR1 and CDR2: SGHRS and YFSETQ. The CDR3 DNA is TGCGCCAGCAGTCTTGGAGGGTTGGATCCGGGGTTGGGCGAGCAGTACTTC. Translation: CASSLGGLDPGLGEQYF.

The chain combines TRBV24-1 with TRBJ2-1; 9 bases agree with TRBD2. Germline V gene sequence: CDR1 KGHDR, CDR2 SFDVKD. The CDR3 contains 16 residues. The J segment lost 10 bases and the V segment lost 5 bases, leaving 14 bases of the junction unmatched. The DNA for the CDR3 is TGTGCCACCAGTGGGGGTCGGATAGCGGGAGATACAGAGCAGTTCTTC. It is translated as CATSGGRIAGDTEQFF.

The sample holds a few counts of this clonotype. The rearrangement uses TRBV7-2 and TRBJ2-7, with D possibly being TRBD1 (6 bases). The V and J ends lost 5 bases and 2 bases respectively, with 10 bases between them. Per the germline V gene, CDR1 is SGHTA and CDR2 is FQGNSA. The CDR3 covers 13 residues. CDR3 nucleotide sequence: TGTGCCAGCAGCCAACAGGGCGCCTACGAGCAGTACTTC. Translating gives CASSQQGAYEQYF. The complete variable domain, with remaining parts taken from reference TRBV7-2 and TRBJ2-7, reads GAGVSQSPSNKVTEKGKDVELRCDPISGHTALYWYRQSLGQGLEFLIYFQGNSAPDKSGLPSDRFSAERTGGSVSTLTIQRTQQEDSAVYLCASSQQGAYEQYFGPGTRLTVT.

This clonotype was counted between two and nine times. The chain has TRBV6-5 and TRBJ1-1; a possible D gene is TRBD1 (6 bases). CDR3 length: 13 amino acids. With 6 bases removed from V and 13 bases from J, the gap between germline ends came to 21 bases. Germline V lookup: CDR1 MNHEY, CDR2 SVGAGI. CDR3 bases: TGTGCCAGCAGAGTTACCAGGGACATGGAGGGTTTCTTT. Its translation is CASRVTRDMEGFF.

The CDR3 sequence is CASSSGDRIYEQYF. The CDR3 coding sequence is TGTGCCAGCAGTTCCGGGGACAGAATTTACGAGCAGTACTTC. The chain employs TRBV12-3 or TRBV12-4 and TRBJ2-7, with 7 bases fitting TRBD1. This CDR3 region has 14 residues. The junction had 7 bases not matched to a gene; V was cut back by 4 bases and J by 4 bases.

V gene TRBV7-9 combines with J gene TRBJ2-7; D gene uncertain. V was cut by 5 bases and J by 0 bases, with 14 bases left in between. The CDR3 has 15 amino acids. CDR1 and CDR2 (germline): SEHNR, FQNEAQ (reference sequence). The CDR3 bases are TGTGCCAGCAGCAAAACCCCAGGTTTCTCCTACGAGCAGTACTTC. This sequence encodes CASSKTPGFSYEQYF.

The CDR3 sequence is CASSLGAGVGEDTQYF. The CDR3 nucleotides read TGTGCCAGCAGCTTGGGGGCGGGAGTCGGCGAAGATACGCAGTATTTT. The rearrangement joins TRBV7-2 to TRBJ2-3; a possible D gene is TRBD2 (7 bases). In germline, CDR1 is SGHTA, CDR2 FQGNSA. V gave up 3 bases and J gave up 5 bases, with 18 bases separating them. This CDR3 has 16 residues.

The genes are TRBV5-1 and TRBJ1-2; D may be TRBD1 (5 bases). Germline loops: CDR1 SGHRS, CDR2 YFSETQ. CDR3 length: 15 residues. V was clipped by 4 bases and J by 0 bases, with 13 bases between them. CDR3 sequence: CASSPGTVANYGYTF. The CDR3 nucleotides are TGCGCCAGCAGCCCCGGGACGGTAGCTAACTATGGCTACACCTTC.

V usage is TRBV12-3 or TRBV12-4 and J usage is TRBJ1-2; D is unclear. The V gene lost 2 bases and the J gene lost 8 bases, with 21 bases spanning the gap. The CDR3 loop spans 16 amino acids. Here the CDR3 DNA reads TGTGCCAGCAGTTTATGGGTAAACGGGGTGAAATCAGGCTACACCTTC. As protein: CASSLWVNGVKSGYTF.

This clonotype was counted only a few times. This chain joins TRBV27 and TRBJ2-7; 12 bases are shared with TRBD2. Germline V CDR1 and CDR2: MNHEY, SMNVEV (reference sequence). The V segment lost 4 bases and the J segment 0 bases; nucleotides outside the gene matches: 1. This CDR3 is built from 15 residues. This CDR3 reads CASSWTSGASYEQYF. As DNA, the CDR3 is TGTGCCAGCAGTTGGACTAGCGGGGCCTCCTACGAGCAGTACTTC.

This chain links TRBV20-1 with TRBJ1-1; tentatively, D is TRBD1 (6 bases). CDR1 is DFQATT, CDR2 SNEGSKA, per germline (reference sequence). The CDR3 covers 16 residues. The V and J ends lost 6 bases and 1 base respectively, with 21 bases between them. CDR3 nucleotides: TGCAGTGCCCCCCGGGGGGGGGGCCGGAGGAACACTGAAGCTTTCTTT. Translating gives CSAPRGGGRRNTEAFF.

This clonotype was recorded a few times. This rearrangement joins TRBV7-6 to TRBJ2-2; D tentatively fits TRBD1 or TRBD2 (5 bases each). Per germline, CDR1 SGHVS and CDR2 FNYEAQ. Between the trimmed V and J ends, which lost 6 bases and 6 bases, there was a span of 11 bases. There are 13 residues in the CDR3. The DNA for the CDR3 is TGTGCCAGCAGTCACAGAGGGGCCGGGGAGCTGTTTTTT. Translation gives CASSHRGAGELFF.

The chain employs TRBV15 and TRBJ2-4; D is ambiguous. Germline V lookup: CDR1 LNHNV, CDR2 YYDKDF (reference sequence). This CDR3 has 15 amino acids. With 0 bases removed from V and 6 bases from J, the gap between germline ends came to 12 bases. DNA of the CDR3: TGTGCCACCAGCAGAGATCCTCAGTTTGGAAACATTCAGTACTTC. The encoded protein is CATSRDPQFGNIQYF.

CDR3 in amino acids: CASSLEGGLQPQHF. DNA for the CDR3: TGCGCCAGCAGCTTGGAAGGGGGTCTCCAGCCCCAGCATTTT. This rearrangement joins TRBV5-1 to TRBJ1-5; D might be TRBD1 (6 bases). Germline V gene sequence: CDR1 SGHRS, CDR2 YFSETQ. Between the trimmed V and J ends, which lost 0 bases and 7 bases, there was a span of 11 bases. CDR3 size: 14 residues.

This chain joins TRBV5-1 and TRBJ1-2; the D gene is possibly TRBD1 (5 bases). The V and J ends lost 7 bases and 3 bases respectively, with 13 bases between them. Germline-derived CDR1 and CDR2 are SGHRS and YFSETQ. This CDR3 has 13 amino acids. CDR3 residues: CASREGQDYGYTF. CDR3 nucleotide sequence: TGCGCCAGCCGTGAGGGGCAGGACTATGGCTACACCTTC.

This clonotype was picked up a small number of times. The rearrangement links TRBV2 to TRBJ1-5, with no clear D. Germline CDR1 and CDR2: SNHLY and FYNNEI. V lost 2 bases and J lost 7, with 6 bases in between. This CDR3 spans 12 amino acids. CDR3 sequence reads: CASSETLQPQHF. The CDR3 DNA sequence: TGTGCCAGCAGTGAAACCTTACAGCCCCAGCATTTT.

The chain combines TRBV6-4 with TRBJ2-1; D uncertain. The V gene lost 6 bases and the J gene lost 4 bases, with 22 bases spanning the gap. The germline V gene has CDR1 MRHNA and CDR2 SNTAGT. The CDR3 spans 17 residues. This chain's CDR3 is CASSRLPGLSDYNEQFF. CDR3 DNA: TGTGCCAGCAGCAGACTGCCGGGTCTATCAGATTACAATGAGCAGTTCTTC.

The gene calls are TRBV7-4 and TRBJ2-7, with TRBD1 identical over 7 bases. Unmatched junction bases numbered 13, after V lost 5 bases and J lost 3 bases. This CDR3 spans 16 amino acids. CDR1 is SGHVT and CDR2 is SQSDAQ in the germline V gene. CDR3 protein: CASSLGRQGEHYEQYF. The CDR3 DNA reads TGTGCCAGCAGCCTGGGGCGGCAGGGGGAACACTACGAGCAGTACTTC. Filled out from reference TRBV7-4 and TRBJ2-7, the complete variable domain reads GAGVSQSPRYKVAKRGRDVALRCDSISGHVTLYWYRQTLGQGSEVLTYSQSDAQRDKSGRPSGRFSAERPERSVSTLKIQRTEQGDSAVYLCASSLGRQGEHYEQYFGPGTRLTVT.

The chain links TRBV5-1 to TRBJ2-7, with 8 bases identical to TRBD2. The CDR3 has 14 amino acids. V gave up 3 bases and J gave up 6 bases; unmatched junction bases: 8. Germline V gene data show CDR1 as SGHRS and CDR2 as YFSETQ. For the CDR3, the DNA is TGCGCCAGCAGCTCAGCGGGAGCCATCTTCGAGCAGTACTTC. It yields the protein CASSSAGAIFEQYF.

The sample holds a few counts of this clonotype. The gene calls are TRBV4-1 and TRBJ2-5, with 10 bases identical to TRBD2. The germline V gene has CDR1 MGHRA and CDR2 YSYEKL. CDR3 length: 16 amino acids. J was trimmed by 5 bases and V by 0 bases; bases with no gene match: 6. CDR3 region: CASSQDSASGGETQYF. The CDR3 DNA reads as TGCGCCAGCAGCCAAGATTCCGCTAGCGGGGGTGAGACCCAGTACTTC.

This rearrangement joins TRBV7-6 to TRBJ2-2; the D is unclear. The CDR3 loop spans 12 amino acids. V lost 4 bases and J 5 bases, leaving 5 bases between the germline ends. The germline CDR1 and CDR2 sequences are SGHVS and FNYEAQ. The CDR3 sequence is CASSYRTGELFF. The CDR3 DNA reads TGTGCCAGCAGCTACCGGACCGGGGAGCTGTTTTTT.

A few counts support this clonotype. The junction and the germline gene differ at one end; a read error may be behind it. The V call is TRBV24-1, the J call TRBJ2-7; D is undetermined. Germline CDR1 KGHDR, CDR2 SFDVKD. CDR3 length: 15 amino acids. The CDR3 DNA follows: TGTGCCACCAGTGATTTTTTTTTGACCTCCTCCGAGCAGTACTTC. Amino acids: CATSDFFLTSSEQYF.

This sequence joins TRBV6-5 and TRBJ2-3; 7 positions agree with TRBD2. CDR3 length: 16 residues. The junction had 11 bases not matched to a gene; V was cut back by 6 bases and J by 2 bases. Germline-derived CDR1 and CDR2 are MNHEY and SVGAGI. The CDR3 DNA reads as TGTGCCAGCAGCCGATTTACTAGCGCTTCCACAGATACGCAGTATTTT. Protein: CASSRFTSASTDTQYF.

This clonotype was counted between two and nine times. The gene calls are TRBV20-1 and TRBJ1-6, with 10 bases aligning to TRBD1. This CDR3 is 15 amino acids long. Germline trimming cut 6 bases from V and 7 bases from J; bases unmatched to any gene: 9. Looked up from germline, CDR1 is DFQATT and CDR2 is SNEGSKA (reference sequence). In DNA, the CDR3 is TGCAGTGCCGCATCCCCGGGACAGGGGAATTCACCCCTCCACTTT. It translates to CSAASPGQGNSPLHF.